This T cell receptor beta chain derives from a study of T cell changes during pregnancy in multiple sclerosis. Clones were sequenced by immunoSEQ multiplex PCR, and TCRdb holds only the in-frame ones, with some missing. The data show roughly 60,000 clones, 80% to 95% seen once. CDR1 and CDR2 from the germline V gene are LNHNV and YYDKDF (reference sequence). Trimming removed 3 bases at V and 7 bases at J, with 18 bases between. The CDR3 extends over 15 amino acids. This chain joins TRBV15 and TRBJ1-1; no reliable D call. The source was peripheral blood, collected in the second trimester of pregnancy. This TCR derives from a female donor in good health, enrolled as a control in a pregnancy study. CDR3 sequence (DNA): TGTGCCACCAGCAGTATTTTCTCCGGGAAACTTGAAGCTTTCTTT. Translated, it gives CATSSIFSGKLEAFF.